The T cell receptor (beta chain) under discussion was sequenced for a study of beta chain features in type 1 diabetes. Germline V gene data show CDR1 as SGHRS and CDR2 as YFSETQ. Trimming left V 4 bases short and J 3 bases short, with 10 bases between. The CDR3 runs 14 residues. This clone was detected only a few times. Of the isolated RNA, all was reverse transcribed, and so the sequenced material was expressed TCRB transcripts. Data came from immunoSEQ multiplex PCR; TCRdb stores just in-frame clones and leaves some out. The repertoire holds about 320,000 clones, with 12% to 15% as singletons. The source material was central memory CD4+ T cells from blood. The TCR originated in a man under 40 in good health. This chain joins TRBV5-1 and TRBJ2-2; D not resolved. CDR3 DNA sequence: TGCGCCAGCAGCCCCCTAAGCTACACCGGGGAGCTGTTTTTT. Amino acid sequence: CASSPLSYTGELFF. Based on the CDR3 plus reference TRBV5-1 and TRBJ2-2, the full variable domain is KAGVTQTPRYLIKTRGQQVTLSCSPISGHRSVSWYQQTPGQGLQFLFEYFSETQRNKGNFPGRFSGRQFSNSRSEMNVSTLELGDSALYLCASSPLSYTGELFFGEGSRLTVL.